These 22 T cell receptor beta chains were sequenced from one sample in a study of cytomegalovirus exposure and HLA in healthy donors. The study ran its PCR with 60 Vbeta and 13 Jbeta primers. Produced via immunoSEQ multiplex PCR; TCRdb's table is partial and in-frame only. The sample has about 160,000 clones, roughly 80% seen once. Specimen: PBMCs. The receptor source for this set is a man in his fifties in good health and CMV-seropositive.

The J gene is TRBJ1-6, the V gene TRBV25-1; TRBD1 matches 7 bases. The CDR3 has 17 residues. Germline CDR1 MGHDK, CDR2 SYGVNS. J lost 1 base, V lost 1 base, and 4 bases had no gene match. CDR3 coding DNA: TGTGCCAGCAGTGAATCCCTGACAGGGTCCTATAATTCACCCCTCCACTTT. As protein: CASSESLTGSYNSPLHF.

The gene calls are TRBV29-1 and TRBJ1-2, with TRBD1 as a possible D gene (5 bases). V lost 4 bases to trimming and J lost 6 bases, with 15 bases between them. CDR3 length: 13 residues. Germline-derived CDR1 and CDR2 are SQVTM and ANQGSEA. DNA for the CDR3: TGCAGCGTTGGGGACTTCTCAGAGAATGGCTACACCTTC. Protein: CSVGDFSENGYTF.

The chain has TRBV15 and TRBJ2-3, with a tentative D call TRBD1 (5 bases). Germline V gene sequence: CDR1 LNHNV, CDR2 YYDKDF (reference sequence). The CDR3 runs 13 residues. The V end was cut by 1 base, the J end by 6 bases, with 8 bases between. The CDR3 protein is CATSRVDTDTQYF. The CDR3 nucleotides read TGTGCCACCAGCAGAGTGGACACTGATACGCAGTATTTT.

This clone was seen a few times. The chain uses TRBV7-9 and TRBJ1-5; D may be TRBD1 (6 bases). The CDR3 runs to 13 residues. V gave up 5 bases and J gave up 8 bases, with 13 bases separating them. Germline CDR1 is SEHNR and CDR2 is FQNEAQ (reference sequence). Written as DNA, the CDR3 is TGTGCCAGCAGCACAGGGCCGGGGAAGCCCCAGCATTTT. This codes for CASSTGPGKPQHF.

V usage is TRBV27 and J usage is TRBJ1-1, with D possibly TRBD1 on 5 matching bases. This CDR3 is built from 12 residues. Per germline, CDR1 MNHEY and CDR2 SMNVEV (reference sequence). Trimming removed 7 bases at V and 5 bases at J, with 11 bases between. The CDR3 loop reads CASIRARTEAFF. In DNA form, the CDR3 reads TGTGCCAGCATCAGGGCGAGGACTGAAGCTTTCTTT.

V is TRBV5-1 and J is TRBJ2-1, with D possibly matching TRBD1 (6 bases). V lost 1 base and J lost 5, with 13 bases in between. The CDR3 runs to 15 residues. Per germline, CDR1 SGHRS and CDR2 YFSETQ. CDR3 nucleotides: TGCGCCAGCAGCTTGAGACAGGCACCTAACAATGAGCAGTTCTTC. Amino acid sequence: CASSLRQAPNNEQFF.

J is TRBJ2-1 and V is TRBV7-8; D gene unclear. The ends were cut back, 6 bases at V and 5 bases at J, with 8 bases in the middle. CDR1 and CDR2 (germline): SGHVS, FQNEAQ. The CDR3 extends over 12 amino acids. The CDR3 is CASRHTDNEQFF. The CDR3 DNA follows: TGTGCCAGCAGACATACAGACAATGAGCAGTTCTTC.

The chain has TRBV6-1 and TRBJ2-1, with TRBD1 matching 8 bases. Germline V gives CDR1 MNHNS, CDR2 SASEGT. The CDR3 is 16 residues long. V shed 0 bases, J shed 4 bases, and the junction held 5 bases outside the gene matches. For the CDR3, the DNA is TGTGCCAGCAGTGAAGCTCCCAGGGGGCATTACAATGAGCAGTTCTTC. Encoded protein: CASSEAPRGHYNEQFF.

The chain combines TRBV28 with TRBJ2-2, with TRBD2 identical over 7 bases. Germline V gene data show CDR1 as MDHEN and CDR2 as SYDVKM. This CDR3 region has 16 residues. The V and J ends lost 2 bases and 1 base, in that order; junction bases with no gene match: 4. The CDR3 region is CASSLAGTKNTGELFF. The CDR3 DNA is TGTGCCAGCAGTTTAGCGGGGACTAAGAACACCGGGGAGCTGTTTTTT.

The chain has TRBV27 and TRBJ1-3, with D possibly being TRBD1 (6 bases). V lost 0 bases and J lost 1, with 7 bases in between. The CDR3 runs to 15 residues. The germline V gene has CDR1 MNHEY and CDR2 SMNVEV (reference sequence). This CDR3 is CASSLSGTSGNTIYF. The CDR3 coding sequence is TGTGCCAGCAGTTTATCGGGGACATCTGGAAACACCATATATTTT.

V is TRBV28 and J is TRBJ1-5, with a tentative D call TRBD1 (5 bases). The germline V and J ends were trimmed by 8 bases and 9 bases, with 14 bases remaining between them. Germline V CDR1 and CDR2: MDHEN, SYDVKM. The CDR3 has 12 amino acids. The CDR3 DNA sequence: TGTGCCAGCGTCCTGGAGGGGAGGCCCCAGCATTTT. Translation: CASVLEGRPQHF.

The rearrangement links TRBV9 to TRBJ1-5, with D unresolved. Germline V lookup: CDR1 SGDLS, CDR2 YYNGEE. The CDR3 length is 16 residues. Trimming pared 0 bases from V and 0 bases from J, leaving 10 bases between. Here the CDR3 reads CASSVGADPSNQPQHF. For the CDR3, the DNA is TGTGCCAGCAGCGTAGGGGCCGACCCTAGCAATCAGCCCCAGCATTTT.

The chain is built from TRBV16 and TRBJ1-2; 9 bases fit TRBD1. Looked up from germline, CDR1 is KGHSY and CDR2 is FQNENV. Trimming at V came to 4 bases and at J to 6 bases, leaving 6 bases not matched to a gene. The CDR3 consists of 14 residues. The CDR3 region is CASSRDRGRNGYTF. CDR3 coding DNA: TGTGCCAGCAGCCGCGACAGGGGGAGAAATGGCTACACCTTC.

V usage is TRBV7-8 and J usage is TRBJ1-1, with unresolved D. V lost 6 bases, J lost 2 bases, and 10 bases lay in between. The CDR3 sequence is 13 residues long. In germline, CDR1 is SGHVS, CDR2 FQNEAQ. CDR3 DNA sequence: TGTGCCAGCAGGGCGGAGCTAAACACTGAAGCTTTCTTT. Protein: CASRAELNTEAFF. Complete variable domain (other parts from reference TRBV7-8 and TRBJ1-1): GAGVSQSPRYKVAKRGQDVALRCDPISGHVSLFWYQQALGQGPEFLTYFQNEAQLDKSGLPSDRFFAERPEGSVSTLKIQRTQQEDSAVYLCASRAELNTEAFFGQGTRLTVV.

This sequence joins TRBV4-1 and TRBJ1-2; 12 nucleotides line up with TRBD1. CDR1 is MGHRA, CDR2 YSYEKL, per germline. Trimming cost V 4 bases and J 1 base; bases outside gene matches: 10. This CDR3 comprises 18 residues. The CDR3 protein is CASSLTGGQGASNYGYTF. The CDR3 nucleotides are TGCGCCAGCAGCCTCACAGGGGGACAGGGGGCGAGTAACTATGGCTACACCTTC.

The chain is built from TRBV28 and TRBJ1-4, with 8 positions matching TRBD1. V trimming: 6 bases; J trimming: 2 bases; junction bases outside the gene matches: 11. This CDR3 is 17 amino acids long. Germline-derived CDR1 and CDR2 are MDHEN and SYDVKM. The CDR3 bases are TGTGCCAGCAGAATAAGGACAGGGTCAGTGACTAATGAAAAACTGTTTTTT. Encoded protein: CASRIRTGSVTNEKLFF.

The CDR3 sequence is CASSLGLTSGRTNTGELFF. CDR3 sequence (DNA): TGTGCCAGCAGCTTAGGGTTGACTAGCGGGAGAACGAACACCGGGGAGCTGTTTTTT. The chain is built from TRBV5-4 and TRBJ2-2; 12 bases are shared with TRBD2. The CDR3 runs 19 residues. The junction had 8 bases not matched to a gene; V was cut back by 2 bases and J by 0 bases. Germline loops: CDR1 SGHNT, CDR2 YYREEE (reference sequence).

V and J are TRBV4-3 and TRBJ2-1, with D possibly matching TRBD2 (6 bases). V was pared by 1 base and J by 0 bases, with 13 bases between. Germline loops: CDR1 LGHNA, CDR2 YSLEER. This CDR3 has 17 amino acids. The CDR3 nucleotides are TGCGCCAGCAGCCAAGGTAGCGGATTTAGCTCCTACAATGAGCAGTTCTTC. Translating it yields CASSQGSGFSSYNEQFF.

The chain has TRBV14 and TRBJ1-2, with a possible D match to TRBD1 (5 bases). This CDR3 comprises 15 residues. With 6 bases removed from V and 4 bases from J, the gap between germline ends came to 18 bases. Germline CDR1 reads SGHDN; CDR2 reads FVKESK. In DNA form, the CDR3 reads TGTGCCAGCAGACCCCTTCTTGGGGGGGGCTATGGCTACACCTTC. Translated: CASRPLLGGGYGYTF.

This chain joins TRBV6-5 and TRBJ1-1; a possible D gene is TRBD1 (6 bases). This CDR3 region has 14 residues. Trimming shortened V by 2 bases and J by 1 base, and 8 bases separated the two germline ends. Germline-derived CDR1 and CDR2 are MNHEY and SVGAGI. The CDR3 loop is CASSYRGQNTEAFF. The CDR3 DNA reads TGTGCCAGCAGTTACCGGGGACAGAACACTGAAGCTTTCTTT.

This clone appeared a single time. The V call is TRBV4-1, the J call TRBJ2-4, with 10 bases that match TRBD1. The CDR3 is 17 amino acids. The trim removed 2 bases at V and 7 bases at J, leaving 11 bases unmatched. Germline V lookup: CDR1 MGHRA, CDR2 YSYEKL. CDR3 in DNA: TGCGCCAGCAGCCAACCACTCCGACAGGGGGCGAGGAACATTCAGTACTTC. Translated: CASSQPLRQGARNIQYF.

The chain is built from TRBV5-1 and TRBJ2-7; perhaps TRBD2 as D (6 bases). V was clipped by 5 bases and J by 0 bases, with 18 bases between them. From germline, CDR1 is SGHRS and CDR2 YFSETQ. The CDR3 loop spans 16 amino acids. The CDR3 DNA reads TGCGCCAGCAGGCCCGCGTCTAGCGCCGCCTCCTACGAGCAGTACTTC. This codes for CASRPASSAASYEQYF.